Listed below are T cell receptor beta chains from one sample, sequenced in a study of blood T cell repertoires in COVID-19. Clones were read by immunoSEQ multiplex PCR, and TCRdb kept only the in-frame ones, dropping some. The repertoire holds roughly 230,000 clones, with about 88% as singletons. The sample was peripheral blood. Source of these receptors: a man in his forties with acute or convalescent COVID-19. Both conserved end residues are part of each CDR3. Each record gives: V gene, D gene, J gene, clone size, CDR3 DNA, CDR3 protein. D genes are given only for firm matches. Expanded clones are given a class, and other clones once, few, many or no size at all.

V gene: TRBV6-6
D gene: NA
J gene: TRBJ2-2
clone size: NA
CDR3 DNA: TGTGCCAGCAGTTACCCCCCAGGCGGGGAGCTGTTTTTT
CDR3 protein: CASSYPPGGELFF

V gene: TRBV5-1
D gene: NA
J gene: TRBJ2-2
clone size: NA
CDR3 DNA: TGCGCCAGCAGCTTGGTCGGGACCGGGGAGCTGTTTTTT
CDR3 protein: CASSLVGTGELFF

V gene: TRBV2
D gene: NA
J gene: TRBJ2-5
clone size: NA
CDR3 DNA: TGTGCCAGCAGTGAGCGCCAGGGGGAGACCCAGTACTTC
CDR3 protein: CASSERQGETQYF

V gene: TRBV6-2/TRBV6-3
D gene: NA
J gene: TRBJ1-5
clone size: NA
CDR3 DNA: TGTGCCAGCAGCCACGGGAGCAATCAGCCCCAGCATTTT
CDR3 protein: CASSHGSNQPQHF

V gene: TRBV5-5
D gene: NA
J gene: TRBJ1-3
clone size: once
CDR3 DNA: TGTGCCAGTGCCCCGGGGTCCTCTGGAAACACCATATATTTT
CDR3 protein: CASAPGSSGNTIYF

V gene: TRBV19
D gene: TRBD1
J gene: TRBJ1-2
clone size: NA
CDR3 DNA: TGTGCCAGTAGCCGGGACAGGGACTATGGCTACACCTTC
CDR3 protein: CASSRDRDYGYTF

V gene: TRBV5-4
D gene: NA
J gene: TRBJ1-3
clone size: NA
CDR3 DNA: TGTGCCAGCAGCTTGTTTAGCTCTGGAAACACCATATATTTT
CDR3 protein: CASSLFSSGNTIYF

V gene: TRBV27
D gene: NA
J gene: TRBJ1-1
clone size: NA
CDR3 DNA: TGTGCCAGCAGTTTAGGATGGAGTCTGAACACTGAAGCTTTCTTT
CDR3 protein: CASSLGWSLNTEAFF

V gene: TRBV6-5
D gene: TRBD2
J gene: TRBJ2-2
clone size: NA
CDR3 DNA: TGTGCCAGCAGTTGGGGGGGCACCGGGGAGCTGTTTTTT
CDR3 protein: CASSWGGTGELFF

V gene: TRBV9
D gene: TRBD1
J gene: TRBJ2-7
clone size: NA
CDR3 DNA: TGTGCCAGCAGCGTAGGGACAGGGGCCTACGAGCAGTACTTC
CDR3 protein: CASSVGTGAYEQYF

V gene: TRBV7-2
D gene: TRBD1
J gene: TRBJ1-2
clone size: NA
CDR3 DNA: TGTGCCAGCAGCTGGGGGACAGAGTCATCTTCTAACTATGGCTACACCTTC
CDR3 protein: CASSWGTESSSNYGYTF

V gene: TRBV6-2/TRBV6-3
D gene: TRBD2
J gene: TRBJ2-3
clone size: NA
CDR3 DNA: TGTGCCAGCAGTTACTCCGGGGGGGGCGATACGCAGTATTTT
CDR3 protein: CASSYSGGGDTQYF

V gene: TRBV3-1/TRBV3-2
D gene: NA
J gene: TRBJ2-7
clone size: NA
CDR3 DNA: TGTGCCAGCAGCCAAGGTTGGGCAGGGCATCCCGAGCAGTACTTC
CDR3 protein: CASSQGWAGHPEQYF

V gene: TRBV7-9
D gene: NA
J gene: TRBJ2-7
clone size: many
CDR3 DNA: TGTGCCAGCAGCTTATGGGAGGCCGAGCAGTACTTC
CDR3 protein: CASSLWEAEQYF

V gene: TRBV7-2
D gene: NA
J gene: TRBJ1-2
clone size: NA
CDR3 DNA: TGTGCCAGCAGCTCACAGGGACCTAACTATGGCTACACCTTC
CDR3 protein: CASSSQGPNYGYTF

V gene: TRBV11-2
D gene: NA
J gene: TRBJ1-4
clone size: NA
CDR3 DNA: TGTGCCAGCAGCTTAGATCCGCCCCGAGGGTATGGTAATGAAAAACTGTTTTTT
CDR3 protein: CASSLDPPRGYGNEKLFF

V gene: TRBV5-1
D gene: TRBD2
J gene: TRBJ2-1
clone size: few
CDR3 DNA: TGCGCCAGCAGCTTGGCCTTATGGGGGGGTCTTTCCCGCACCACGTTCTTC
CDR3 protein: CASSLALWGGLSRTTFF

V gene: TRBV19
D gene: NA
J gene: TRBJ1-1
clone size: NA
CDR3 DNA: TGTGCCAGTAGTCTACAGGTTGTGAGCACTGAAGCTTTCTTT
CDR3 protein: CASSLQVVSTEAFF

V gene: TRBV6-5
D gene: TRBD1
J gene: TRBJ2-1
clone size: once
CDR3 DNA: TGTGCCAGCTGGGACAGGGGGCCAGGCGAGCAGTTCTTC
CDR3 protein: CASWDRGPGEQFF

V gene: TRBV9
D gene: NA
J gene: TRBJ2-1
clone size: NA
CDR3 DNA: TGTGCCAGCAGCCCCCGCGGGGGCACCCCCTCCTACAATGAGCAGTTCTTC
CDR3 protein: CASSPRGGTPSYNEQFF

V gene: TRBV6-2/TRBV6-3
D gene: TRBD1
J gene: TRBJ1-1
clone size: few
CDR3 DNA: TGTGCCAGCAGCCAAAGCGGACAGGCTGAAGCTTTCTTT
CDR3 protein: CASSQSGQAEAFF

V gene: TRBV6-2/TRBV6-3
D gene: TRBD1
J gene: TRBJ1-5
clone size: NA
CDR3 DNA: TGTGCCAGCAGCCAGACAGGGAAAGGAGGCAATCAGCCCCAGCATTTT
CDR3 protein: CASSQTGKGGNQPQHF

V gene: TRBV12-3/TRBV12-4
D gene: TRBD2
J gene: TRBJ2-5
clone size: NA
CDR3 DNA: TGTGCCAGCAGCCCGGACGGGAGGGGGACCCAGTACTTC
CDR3 protein: CASSPDGRGTQYF

V gene: TRBV7-5
D gene: NA
J gene: TRBJ2-7
clone size: NA
CDR3 DNA: TGTGCCAGGAACGGCAGCGATGCCTACGAGCAGTACTTC
CDR3 protein: CARNGSDAYEQYF

V gene: TRBV5-1
D gene: TRBD1
J gene: TRBJ1-2
clone size: NA
CDR3 DNA: TGCGCCAGCAGCTTGATCCCAGGGGGCCTCTACACCTTC
CDR3 protein: CASSLIPGGLYTF

V gene: TRBV5-3
D gene: TRBD1
J gene: TRBJ1-6
clone size: NA
CDR3 DNA: TGTGCCAGAAGCTTGGACGGACAGGGCAGGAGTTCCTATAATTCACCCCTCCACTTT
CDR3 protein: CARSLDGQGRSSYNSPLHF

V gene: TRBV10-3
D gene: TRBD2
J gene: TRBJ2-3
clone size: NA
CDR3 DNA: TGTGCCATCAGTGAGCTAGCGGGGGAGGATACGCAGTATTTT
CDR3 protein: CAISELAGEDTQYF

V gene: TRBV30
D gene: TRBD1
J gene: TRBJ2-1
clone size: once
CDR3 DNA: TGTGCCTGGGGGGGACAGGGTTACAATGAGCAGTTCTTC
CDR3 protein: CAWGGQGYNEQFF

V gene: TRBV9
D gene: NA
J gene: TRBJ1-2
clone size: NA
CDR3 DNA: TGTGCCAGCAGCGCGGTGAACTATGGCTACACCTTC
CDR3 protein: CASSAVNYGYTF

V gene: TRBV7-8
D gene: TRBD1
J gene: TRBJ1-1
clone size: once
CDR3 DNA: TGTGCCAGCAGCCGAGGGGGCGCGGACACTGAAGCTTTCTTT
CDR3 protein: CASSRGGADTEAFF

V gene: TRBV10-3
D gene: TRBD2
J gene: TRBJ2-3
clone size: NA
CDR3 DNA: TGTGCCATCAGGCTAGCGGGGGTGGGAGATACGCAGTATTTT
CDR3 protein: CAIRLAGVGDTQYF

V gene: TRBV19
D gene: NA
J gene: TRBJ2-5
clone size: NA
CDR3 DNA: TGTGCCAGTAGTATGGGACTTCTCTCCCGCGAGACCCAGTACTTC
CDR3 protein: CASSMGLLSRETQYF

V gene: TRBV5-1
D gene: TRBD1
J gene: TRBJ2-7
clone size: NA
CDR3 DNA: TGCGCCACATCCCCAGACAGGGGCGCCGAGCAGTACTTC
CDR3 protein: CATSPDRGAEQYF

V gene: TRBV2
D gene: TRBD1
J gene: TRBJ1-1
clone size: few
CDR3 DNA: TGTGCCAGCACCTCGGACAGGGTAGCTTTCTTT
CDR3 protein: CASTSDRVAFF

V gene: TRBV9
D gene: TRBD1
J gene: TRBJ1-2
clone size: NA
CDR3 DNA: TGTGCCAGCAGCACCCGACAGGGAGATAACTATGGCTACACCTTC
CDR3 protein: CASSTRQGDNYGYTF

V gene: TRBV28
D gene: TRBD1
J gene: TRBJ1-4
clone size: once
CDR3 DNA: TGTGCCAGCAGGCAACCGACAGGGTTGGATAATGAAAAACTGTTTTTT
CDR3 protein: CASRQPTGLDNEKLFF

V gene: TRBV28
D gene: TRBD1
J gene: TRBJ2-3
clone size: NA
CDR3 DNA: TGTGCCAGCAGCTATCTACAGGGGGAAGATACGCAGTATTTT
CDR3 protein: CASSYLQGEDTQYF

V gene: TRBV19
D gene: TRBD1
J gene: TRBJ1-1
clone size: NA
CDR3 DNA: TGTGCCAGTAGTGTCCAGGGGGCCCGGACTGAAGCTTTCTTT
CDR3 protein: CASSVQGARTEAFF

V gene: TRBV9
D gene: TRBD2
J gene: TRBJ2-1
clone size: NA
CDR3 DNA: TGTGCCAGCAGCGTAGCCCGCGGCGGGGGGAGAGAGCAGTTCTTC
CDR3 protein: CASSVARGGGREQFF

V gene: TRBV7-2
D gene: NA
J gene: TRBJ1-2
clone size: NA
CDR3 DNA: TGTGCCAGCAGCCGCGGACAGTACTATGGCTACACCTTC
CDR3 protein: CASSRGQYYGYTF

V gene: TRBV28
D gene: TRBD1
J gene: TRBJ1-1
clone size: few
CDR3 DNA: TGTGCCAGCAACCCTTTGGGACAGGCCCCTGAAGCTTTCTTT
CDR3 protein: CASNPLGQAPEAFF